These 19 T cell receptor beta chains were sequenced from one sample in a study of CD8 T cells in Susac syndrome. RNA totalling roughly 0.45 to 1 ug underwent reverse transcription with random hexamers. TCRdb passed the immunoSEQ multiplex PCR reads through MiXCR, listing each CDR3 protein once. The repertoire includes approximately 300,000 distinct CDR3 sequences, about nine tenths of them detected once, and approximately 0.18% sits in the top ten. Sample: CD8+ T cells from PBMCs. The receptors come from a human donor with multiple sclerosis.

The CDR3 DNA reads TGTGCCAGCAGCAGACGACAGGGCGTCACCGGGGAGCTGTTTTTT. It codes for CASSRRQGVTGELFF. This chain links TRBV3-1 with TRBJ2-2, with 7 positions matching TRBD1. Germline trimming cut 5 bases from V and 4 bases from J; bases unmatched to any gene: 7. The CDR3 has 15 amino acids. The germline gives CDR1 LGHDT, CDR2 YNNKEL (reference sequence).

The chain's CDR3 is CASSLLGGYKETQYF. CDR3 DNA: TGTGCCAGCAGCTTATTGGGCGGGTACAAAGAGACCCAGTACTTC. The J gene is TRBJ2-5, the V gene TRBV7-2, with D perhaps TRBD2 (5 bases). Between the trimmed V and J ends, which lost 2 bases and 3 bases, there was a span of 13 bases. This CDR3 spans 15 amino acids. Germline V lookup: CDR1 SGHTA, CDR2 FQGNSA.

The V and J genes are TRBV24-1 and TRBJ2-1; tentatively, D is TRBD1 (6 bases). The V end lost 0 bases, the J end lost 7 bases, and 6 bases lay between the germline ends. Germline V gene lookup returns CDR1 KGHDR and CDR2 SFDVKD. The CDR3 has 13 residues. The CDR3 protein is CATSDLGQNEQFF. DNA for the CDR3: TGTGCCACCAGTGATTTGGGACAGAATGAGCAGTTCTTC.

This chain uses TRBV27 with TRBJ2-1; D may be TRBD2 (6 bases). Germline V lookup: CDR1 MNHEY, CDR2 SMNVEV (reference sequence). The CDR3 covers 16 residues. V was trimmed by 3 bases and J by 0 bases, leaving 12 bases between them. This CDR3 reads CASSLSGSSSYNEQFF. In DNA, the CDR3 is TGTGCCAGCAGTTTGAGCGGGTCGAGCTCCTACAATGAGCAGTTCTTC.

This clonotype was detected only a few times. V gene TRBV25-1 combines with J gene TRBJ1-1; no clear D. V was trimmed by 4 bases and J by 1 base, leaving 7 bases between them. CDR1 MGHDK and CDR2 SYGVNS come from the germline V gene. CDR3 length: 13 residues. The CDR3 spells CASSVGRNTEAFF. CDR3 DNA sequence: TGTGCCAGCAGTGTGGGCCGGAACACTGAAGCTTTCTTT.

The CDR3: CAWSVGGVAYEQYF. CDR3 sequence (DNA): TGTGCCTGGAGTGTCGGGGGGGTAGCCTACGAGCAGTACTTC. The chain joins TRBV30 to TRBJ2-7, with TRBD2 matching over 8 bases. This CDR3 has 14 residues. Trimming took 0 bases from V and 2 from J; bases not matched to a gene: 3. From germline, CDR1 is GTSNPN and CDR2 SVGIG (reference sequence).

A few counts support this clonotype. The chain couples TRBV5-1 to TRBJ1-6; D uncertain. The CDR3 covers 17 residues. Per the germline V gene, CDR1 is SGHRS and CDR2 is YFSETQ. V lost 4 bases and J lost 6, with 20 bases in between. CDR3 amino acids: CASSASWEGDFNSPLHF. The DNA of the CDR3 is TGCGCCAGCAGCGCGAGCTGGGAGGGTGACTTTAATTCACCCCTCCACTTT.

The chain links TRBV6-8 to TRBJ1-4; maybe TRBD1 (5 bases). The CDR3 has 13 residues. Per the germline V gene, CDR1 is MNHGY and CDR2 is SAAAGT. Trimming stripped 10 bases from V and 5 bases from J, with 14 bases between. CDR3 sequence reads: CATRGGENEKLFF. DNA for the CDR3: TGTGCCACCCGGGGAGGGGAAAATGAAAAACTGTTTTTT.

The chain carries TRBV11-2 and TRBJ2-1; 7 positions agree with TRBD1. Trimming at V came to 7 bases and at J to 12 bases, leaving 15 bases not matched to a gene. The CDR3 runs to 14 residues. Germline V gives CDR1 SGHAT, CDR2 FQNNGV. The CDR3 sequence: CASNGDSLGWGQFF. CDR3 coding DNA: TGTGCCAGCAACGGGGACAGTTTAGGTTGGGGGCAGTTCTTC.

The J gene is TRBJ2-2, the V gene TRBV24-1, with 10 bases lining up with TRBD2. CDR3 length equals 17 residues. With 0 bases clipped from V and 0 bases from J, the junction kept 0 bases outside the gene matches. Germline V gene data show CDR1 as KGHDR and CDR2 as SFDVKD. CDR3 protein: CATSDLLAGANTGELFF. The CDR3 DNA sequence: TGTGCCACCAGTGATTTGCTAGCGGGAGCGAACACCGGGGAGCTGTTTTTT.

The V gene is TRBV9, the J gene TRBJ2-1; 8 bases agree with TRBD2. The germline gives CDR1 SGDLS, CDR2 YYNGEE. The CDR3 runs to 16 residues. V lost 4 bases and J lost 7; bases outside the gene matches: 13. The CDR3 region is CASSPRGGPPLNEQFF. The CDR3 region has the DNA TGTGCCAGCAGCCCCCGGGGGGGGCCCCCATTGAATGAGCAGTTCTTC.

The chain recombines TRBV27 with TRBJ2-3, with D hard to call. CDR1 and CDR2 from the germline V gene are MNHEY and SMNVEV (reference sequence). This CDR3 has 13 amino acids. V was pared by 3 bases and J by 1 base, with 5 bases between. Written as DNA, the CDR3 is TGTGCCAGCAGTTTTTTAGGCACAGATACGCAGTATTTT. It translates to CASSFLGTDTQYF.

Note on this clonotype: Its ends do not fully match the called genes, so a read error is possible. The chain couples TRBV20-1 to TRBJ2-5; TRBD2 might be the D (7 bases). This CDR3 has 14 amino acids. Germline V gene lookup returns CDR1 DFQATT and CDR2 SNEGSKA (reference sequence). The CDR3 loop reads CSASPPGGGEAQYF. CDR3 coding DNA: TGCAGTGCTAGCCCTCCGGGGGGCGGAGAGGCCCAGTACTTC.

Only one count was recorded for this clonotype. The gene calls are TRBV5-5 and TRBJ2-7, with 7 nucleotides matching TRBD1. Trimming cost V 4 bases and J 6 bases; bases outside gene matches: 7. The CDR3 totals 13 residues. Germline CDR1 SGHKS, CDR2 YYEKEE (reference sequence). The CDR3 sequence is CASSPTGTGEQYF. The CDR3 bases are TGTGCCAGCAGCCCGACAGGGACGGGCGAGCAGTACTTC.

The V gene is TRBV7-9, the J gene TRBJ2-5; TRBD1 might be the D (6 bases). CDR3 size: 13 residues. The germline V gene has CDR1 SEHNR and CDR2 FQNEAQ (reference sequence). Trimming shortened V by 5 bases and J by 1 base, and 8 bases separated the two germline ends. CDR3 region: CASSETGQETQYF. The CDR3 DNA sequence: TGTGCCAGCAGCGAGACAGGCCAAGAGACCCAGTACTTC.

The chain carries TRBV15 and TRBJ2-5; 11 bases match TRBD2. Looked up from germline, CDR1 is LNHNV and CDR2 is YYDKDF (reference sequence). The CDR3 is 18 residues long. Trimming removed 0 bases from V and 0 bases from J; junction bases left unmatched: 6. As DNA, the CDR3 is TGTGCCACCAGCAGAGAACTAGCGGGGGCATGGTACCAAGAGACCCAGTACTTC. It is translated as CATSRELAGAWYQETQYF. The complete variable domain, with remaining parts taken from reference TRBV15 and TRBJ2-5, reads DAMVIQNPRYQVTQFGKPVTLSCSQTLNHNVMYWYQQKSSQAPKLLFHYYDKDFNNEADTPDNFQSRRPNTSFCFLDIRSPGLGDTAMYLCATSRELAGAWYQETQYFGPGTRLLVL.

The rearrangement joins TRBV27 to TRBJ2-5, with 10 bases aligning to TRBD1. CDR3 length: 19 residues. V lost 5 bases, J lost 5 bases, and 20 bases stayed unmatched. Per the germline V gene, CDR1 is MNHEY and CDR2 is SMNVEV (reference sequence). The CDR3 nucleotides read TGTGCCAGCAGTCCCCTTTTGCCGGAAGGGGACAGGGGTTATGAGACCCAGTACTTC. It translates to CASSPLLPEGDRGYETQYF.

The V gene is TRBV12-3 or TRBV12-4, the J gene TRBJ2-7; TRBD2 matches at 8 bases. This CDR3 has 14 residues. J lost 2 bases, V lost 8 bases, and 8 bases had no gene match. CDR3 nucleotide sequence: TGTGCCAGCGCCCCGGGACTAGTGGCCTACGAGCAGTACTTC. Amino acid sequence: CASAPGLVAYEQYF.

The V and J genes are TRBV9 and TRBJ1-2; D is unresolved. The V end lost 4 bases, the J end lost 3 bases, and 19 bases lay between the germline ends. This CDR3 spans 16 amino acids. Germline V lookup: CDR1 SGDLS, CDR2 YYNGEE. The CDR3 sequence is CASSPHLGNTDYGYTF. The CDR3 DNA is TGTGCCAGCAGCCCCCACCTCGGAAACACCGACTATGGCTACACCTTC. Filled out from reference TRBV9 and TRBJ1-2, the complete variable domain reads DSGVTQTPKHLITATGQRVTLRCSPRSGDLSVYWYQQSLDQGLQFLIQYYNGEERAKGNILERFSAQQFPDLHSELNLSSLELGDSALYFCASSPHLGNTDYGYTFGSGTRLTVV.